The rows below give T cell receptor beta chains drawn from one sample of a study of technical replicates of blood from a handful of donors. Assay: immunoSEQ multiplex PCR; the TCRdb copy retains only in-frame clones and omits some. The top ten hold about 0.39% of the sample, which has some 80,000 clones, roughly 94% seen once. The specimen was T cells isolated from PBMCs. The receptors stem from a human donor in good health. The CDR3 runs from the conserved cysteine through the conserved F or W.

j_call,v_call,cdr3_aa
TRBJ1-4,TRBV30,CAWRDPGQGDEKLFF
TRBJ2-1,TRBV4-1,CASSQVYRQDGSYNEQFF
TRBJ1-5,TRBV11-2,CASSLRGTGNQPQHF
TRBJ1-1,TRBV19,CASSNRAMNTEAFF
TRBJ1-1,TRBV10-3,CAARPGTMMNTEAFF
TRBJ2-3,TRBV7-2,CASSLIDQGHGADDTQYF
TRBJ1-2,TRBV30,CAWSRRTGSYTF
TRBJ1-2,TRBV2,CASYPYLFANYGYTF
TRBJ1-1,TRBV6-5,CASSFDRGSTEAFF
TRBJ2-7,TRBV4-3,CASSQLSGSGDEQYF
TRBJ1-2,TRBV10-3,CATGVGGYTF
TRBJ1-3,TRBV11-2,CASSSLSTGPRNTIYF
TRBJ2-3,TRBV7-9,CASSDGLAGYTDTQYF
TRBJ2-1,TRBV9,CASSDIQGALPLNEQFF
TRBJ2-3,TRBV5-1,CASTRTWQGVTDTQYF
TRBJ2-7,TRBV13,CASSGASEQYF
TRBJ1-4,TRBV19,CASSVYNEKLFF
TRBJ2-7,TRBV9,CASSVGQSSYEQYF
TRBJ2-1,TRBV14,CASSTLAGGSYNEQFF
TRBJ2-6,TRBV4-3,CASSQDLGVSGANVLTF
TRBJ1-1,TRBV5-4,CASSHPGYGNTEAFF
TRBJ1-3,TRBV7-2,CASSSQGSSGNTIYF
TRBJ1-2,TRBV4-3,CASSQDRQGYYGYTF
TRBJ2-7,TRBV30,CAWSVLGTGDPYEQYF
TRBJ1-3,TRBV5-4,CASSFTTGAGNTIYF
TRBJ2-3,TRBV10-3,CATKPGASTDTQYF
TRBJ2-7,TRBV29-1,CSVGSGGYEQYF
TRBJ1-5,TRBV18,CASSPRTGMNQPQHF
TRBJ2-1,TRBV9,CASSVVKAGHPYNEQFF
TRBJ2-5,TRBV5-1,CASSLPEETQYF
TRBJ2-2,TRBV9,CASGVAGSRGELFF
TRBJ1-5,TRBV7-7,CASSKDRNQPQHF
TRBJ1-5,TRBV2,CASRVIGGVYQPQHF
TRBJ2-3,TRBV10-3,CAINSGEGDTQYF
TRBJ2-5,TRBV5-6,CASITGETQYF
TRBJ1-2,TRBV6-5,CASSYRQANNYGYTF
TRBJ2-2,TRBV18,CASSLPEYLGELFF
TRBJ2-5,TRBV10-3,CAISESTSGRPETQYF
TRBJ2-7,TRBV27,CASSPWTSGSEQYF
TRBJ2-2,TRBV5-1,CASSLQANTGELFF
TRBJ2-5,TRBV7-2,CASSLTAGAQETQYF
TRBJ2-1,TRBV7-9,CASSLVDYGNEQFF
TRBJ2-5,TRBV4-1,CASSRREVETQYF
TRBJ1-4,TRBV30,CAWSATRNEKLFF
TRBJ2-2,TRBV10-1,CASSDLGSGELFF
TRBJ2-7,TRBV7-8,CASSFGLAGDEQYF
TRBJ2-2,TRBV2,CASSGTSGNTGELFF
TRBJ1-3,TRBV18,CASSPEEGTIYF
TRBJ2-2,TRBV6-6,CATGLAGEAGELFF
TRBJ1-1,TRBV7-2,CASSFTGLGAFF